This TCR beta chain was sequenced during a study of cytomegalovirus exposure and HLA in healthy donors. General study results and limits: The later analysis indicated that the majority of CMV-associated TCR beta chains appeared HLA-restricted. Cytomegalovirus association was listed for around 180 TCR beta chains. Indistinguishable V segments, including TRBV6-2 and TRBV6-3, were excluded.

The PCR had 60 Vbeta and 13 Jbeta primers. Authors' processing steps: Unique TCR beta chains totaled about 78 million in a later count, with around 11 million of them shared. Method: immunoSEQ multiplex PCR; TCRdb's copy keeps in-frame clones and lacks some. That table gives V, J and clone size, and the DNA gave D and trimming. The top ten hold 3% to 4% of the sample, which has roughly 300,000 clones, 86% seen once. With regard to this clone: No antigen is known for it.

CDR1 is LGHNA and CDR2 is YSLEER in the germline V gene. V shed 3 bases and J shed 1 base, with 12 bases lying between them. The CDR3 contains 16 residues. This sequence joins TRBV4-3 and TRBJ2-2; D is possibly TRBD2 (5 bases). Sequenced material: PBMCs. The TCR sequence derives from a man in his forties in good health and CMV-seropositive. CDR3 DNA sequence: TGCGCCAGCAGCCATAACGTTGGGAGGAACACCGGGGAGCTGTTTTTT. Its translation is CASSHNVGRNTGELFF.